This T cell receptor (beta chain) was recovered during a study of blood T cell repertoires in COVID-19. Here immunoSEQ multiplex PCR was the method, and the copy in TCRdb shows in-frame clones only, minus some. Of about 50,000 clones listed, roughly nine tenths are singletons. The sequence was obtained from a woman aged 55-75 years with COVID-19, enrolled during active disease. What was sequenced was peripheral blood.

The CDR3 loop is CASSLLDRGPTYNSPLHF. In DNA form, the CDR3 reads TGTGCCAGCAGTTTATTGGACAGGGGGCCCACTTATAATTCACCCCTCCACTTT. The chain is built from TRBV28 and TRBJ1-6; 11 nucleotides line up with TRBD1. The CDR3 consists of 18 residues. Germline CDR1 reads MDHEN; CDR2 reads SYDVKM. The trim removed 1 base at V and 4 bases at J, leaving 6 bases unmatched.